Listed here are 26 T cell receptor beta chains from one sample, sequenced in a study of control samples from healthy donors and cancer patients. Produced via immunoSEQ multiplex PCR; TCRdb's table is partial and in-frame only. This repertoire shows over 50,000 clones, 90% to 97% found once; its top ten account for roughly 0.99%. The specimen was blood. All receptors come from a woman under 30 in good health.

The count of this clone is one. The chain is built from TRBV5-1 and TRBJ1-1, with no clear D. The CDR3 extends over 15 amino acids. Germline V gene lookup returns CDR1 SGHRS and CDR2 YFSETQ. V lost 0 bases and J 1 base, leaving 10 bases between the germline ends. The CDR3 spells CASSLGLGSNTEAFF. The CDR3 DNA follows: TGCGCCAGCAGCTTGGGTTTAGGGTCGAACACTGAAGCTTTCTTT.

CDR3 protein: CASRQGRSPKTNYGYTF. CDR3 in DNA: TGTGCAAGTCGCCAGGGACGGAGCCCTAAAACTAACTATGGCTACACCTTC. The rearrangement links TRBV12-2 to TRBJ1-2. TRBV12-2 is given as a pseudogene. The CDR3 length is 17 residues.

This rearrangement joins TRBV10-1 to TRBJ2-3; D uncertain. V was cut by 4 bases and J by 6 bases, with 11 bases left in between. Germline V gene data show CDR1 as WNHNN and CDR2 as SYGVQD (reference sequence). The length of the CDR3 is 13 residues. CDR3 region: CASSVNTRDTQYF. The DNA for the CDR3 is TGCGCCAGCAGTGTTAATACGAGGGATACGCAGTATTTT.

The rearrangement uses TRBV6-1 and TRBJ1-2; 7 nucleotides line up with TRBD1. With 1 base clipped from V and 4 bases from J, the junction kept 0 bases outside the gene matches. This CDR3 contains 13 residues. Germline V gene lookup returns CDR1 MNHNS and CDR2 SASEGT. CDR3 DNA: TGTGCCAGCAGTGAAGGGACAGGCTATGGCTACACCTTC. Its translation: CASSEGTGYGYTF.

This clone appeared a single time. The chain links TRBV29-1 to TRBJ1-2, with D tentatively TRBD1 (6 bases). CDR1 is SQVTM and CDR2 is ANQGSEA in the germline V gene. V lost 7 bases and J 4 bases, leaving 13 bases between the germline ends. The CDR3 spans 12 residues. CDR3 DNA: TGCAGCGCCCTCAGGGGCTCCTATGGCTACACCTTC. Its protein product is CSALRGSYGYTF.

The gene calls are TRBV27 and TRBJ1-3, with 7 positions matching TRBD1. The CDR3 totals 14 residues. J was trimmed by 3 bases and V by 6 bases; bases with no gene match: 5. The V gene's germline CDR1 is MNHEY and CDR2 SMNVEV (reference sequence). Written as DNA, the CDR3 is TGTGCCAGCAGAGCAGGGGGATTTGGAAACACCATATATTTT. As protein: CASRAGGFGNTIYF.

The rearrangement joins TRBV5-1 to TRBJ1-1; no clear D gene. V gave up 7 bases and J gave up 1 base, with 5 bases separating them. Germline V gene lookup returns CDR1 SGHRS and CDR2 YFSETQ. This CDR3 region has 11 residues. CDR3 DNA: TGCGCCAGCTCAAAGAACACTGAAGCTTTCTTT. Protein sequence: CASSKNTEAFF.

This clone was recorded once. V usage is TRBV10-2 and J usage is TRBJ2-1; D tentatively reads TRBD1 or TRBD2 (5 bases each). The CDR3 consists of 15 residues. Germline V CDR1 and CDR2: WSHSY, SAAADI. Trimming stripped 6 bases from V and 2 bases from J, with 14 bases between. CDR3 coding DNA: TGCGCCAGCAGGGACGAGGGGACCGCCTACAATGAGCAGTTCTTC. It is translated as CASRDEGTAYNEQFF.

The rearrangement links TRBV18 to TRBJ2-5; TRBD2 matches 9 bases. Germline V gene lookup returns CDR1 KGHSH and CDR2 LQKENI. CDR3 length: 14 residues. The V gene end was trimmed by 8 bases and the J gene end by 3 bases; junction bases not matched to a gene: 7. CDR3 residues: CASAKAGGEETQYF. Here the CDR3 DNA reads TGTGCCAGCGCCAAAGCGGGGGGTGAAGAGACCCAGTACTTC.

V is TRBV7-5 and J is TRBJ1-6; the D segment call TRBD1 is taken from the table without a DNA check. TRBV7-5 corresponds to a pseudogene. The CDR3 has 14 residues. CDR3 DNA sequence: TGTGCCAGAAGCTTAATGGGACACCTTTCACCCCTCCACTTT. It is translated as CARSLMGHLSPLHF.

This chain connects TRBV2 to TRBJ1-5; possible D gene TRBD1, 6 bases. The CDR3 runs to 14 residues. CDR1 and CDR2 (germline): SNHLY, FYNNEI. The V end lost 6 bases, the J end lost 8 bases, and 17 bases lay between the germline ends. CDR3 protein: CASRLDSLSEPQHF. The CDR3 DNA sequence: TGTGCCAGCAGGCTGGACAGTTTATCGGAGCCCCAGCATTTT.

The chain has TRBV5-1 and TRBJ1-3, with D hard to call. The CDR3 has 15 residues. The V gene's germline CDR1 is SGHRS and CDR2 YFSETQ. V lost 6 bases and J 0 bases, leaving 13 bases between the germline ends. The CDR3 is CASKGAGSSGNTIYF. The DNA for the CDR3 is TGCGCCAGCAAGGGTGCGGGGAGCTCTGGAAACACCATATATTTT.

V usage is TRBV11-2 and J usage is TRBJ1-2; unclear D gene. V was trimmed by 2 bases and J by 4 bases, leaving 14 bases between them. Germline V CDR1 and CDR2: SGHAT, FQNNGV. The CDR3 extends over 15 amino acids. The CDR3 protein is CASSLTAPEAYGYTF. The CDR3 coding sequence is TGTGCCAGCAGCTTAACAGCGCCTGAGGCCTATGGCTACACCTTC.

This clone was recorded once. The chain uses TRBV2 and TRBJ1-5; TRBD1 aligns across 8 bases. Germline loops: CDR1 SNHLY, CDR2 FYNNEI. The length of the CDR3 is 14 residues. Trimming at V came to 5 bases and at J to 7 bases, leaving 7 bases not matched to a gene. Here the CDR3 DNA reads TGTGCCAGCAGTTACAGGGGGGGAGACCAGCCCCAGCATTTT. It yields the protein CASSYRGGDQPQHF.

The CDR3 DNA sequence: TGTGCCAGCAGTATAATCCAGACGACCTATGGCTACACCTTC. Translating gives CASSIIQTTYGYTF. The rearrangement uses TRBV6-6 and TRBJ1-2, with D uncertain. Germline CDR1 reads MNHNY; CDR2 reads SVGAGI (reference sequence). The CDR3 spans 14 residues. The V and J ends lost 5 bases and 4 bases respectively, with 14 bases between them.

The J gene is TRBJ2-1, the V gene TRBV7-2; the match to TRBD2 covers 11 bases. Germline CDR1 SGHTA, CDR2 FQGNSA. This CDR3 is built from 18 residues. J gave up 5 bases and V 2 bases, and 11 bases lay outside the gene matches. For the CDR3, the DNA is TGTGCCAGCAGCTTACGGTCCCTAGCGGGGGGCCCGGACAATGAGCAGTTCTTC. It yields the protein CASSLRSLAGGPDNEQFF.

The chain employs TRBV4-3 and TRBJ2-2; 11 bases line up with TRBD1. Germline V lookup: CDR1 LGHNA, CDR2 YSLEER. The V gene end was trimmed by 0 bases and the J gene end by 8 bases; junction bases not matched to a gene: 5. The CDR3 totals 16 residues. CDR3 region: CASSQDPGTGGGELFF. Written as DNA, the CDR3 is TGCGCCAGCAGCCAAGACCCTGGGACAGGGGGAGGGGAGCTGTTTTTT.

This chain joins TRBV6-1 and TRBJ1-2, with D possibly being TRBD1 (6 bases). The germline V gene has CDR1 MNHNS and CDR2 SASEGT. The length of the CDR3 is 17 residues. Trimming pared 7 bases from V and 3 bases from J, leaving 24 bases between. The CDR3 coding sequence is TGTGCCAGCAATGACCTGGTACAGGGTAAACCTTACTATGGCTACACCTTC. The encoded protein is CASNDLVQGKPYYGYTF.

The J gene is TRBJ1-1, the V gene TRBV4-1, with D possibly matching TRBD1 (6 bases). CDR1 and CDR2 from the germline V gene are MGHRA and YSYEKL. The CDR3 has 14 residues. The ends were cut back, 4 bases at V and 7 bases at J, with 16 bases in the middle. The CDR3: CASSPPTGKVEAFF. The CDR3, as DNA: TGCGCCAGCAGCCCGCCTACAGGGAAGGTTGAAGCTTTCTTT.

V gene TRBV2 combines with J gene TRBJ1-1; D is perhaps TRBD1 (6 bases). The germline V gene has CDR1 SNHLY and CDR2 FYNNEI. Trimming took 4 bases from V and 3 from J, leaving 27 bases between them. This CDR3 is 19 amino acids long. Written as DNA, the CDR3 is TGTGCCAGCAGTGCGCATGGCCCTGGAGCCCTACAGGGAGACACTGAAGCTTTCTTT. As protein: CASSAHGPGALQGDTEAFF.

The chain links TRBV5-4 to TRBJ2-7; perhaps TRBD1 as D (7 bases). Germline V gene lookup returns CDR1 SGHNT and CDR2 YYREEE (reference sequence). The length of the CDR3 is 15 residues. V lost 1 base to trimming and J lost 3 bases, with 14 bases between them. CDR3 nucleotides: TGTGCCAGCAGCTTGTTCGGAGGGGGCGGCTACGAGCAGTACTTC. Its protein product is CASSLFGGGGYEQYF.

The chain couples TRBV15 to TRBJ2-1; TRBD1 or TRBD2 may be the D gene (5 bases each). CDR3 length: 15 residues. V was clipped by 0 bases and J by 6 bases, with 12 bases between them. Germline loops: CDR1 LNHNV, CDR2 YYDKDF (reference sequence). CDR3 amino acids: CATSREGRTLNEQFF. The CDR3 DNA sequence: TGTGCCACCAGCAGAGAGGGACGGACCCTCAATGAGCAGTTCTTC.

The V call is TRBV18, the J call TRBJ1-3, with unresolved D. This CDR3 is built from 13 residues. V was pared by 3 bases and J by 4 bases, with 7 bases between. Germline values: CDR1 KGHSH, CDR2 LQKENI. The CDR3 here is CASSPFQGNTIYF. The DNA for the CDR3 is TGTGCCAGCTCACCCTTCCAAGGAAACACCATATATTTT.

This clone has a single count. Since no conserved phenylalanine or tryptophan closes the CDR3, a read error is the likely cause. The chain recombines TRBV5-4 with TRBJ1-1; TRBD1 aligns across 7 bases. CDR3 length: 15 amino acids. V shed 3 bases, J shed 1 base, and the junction held 6 bases outside the gene matches. CDR1 SGHNT and CDR2 YYREEE come from the germline V gene (reference sequence). The CDR3 sequence: CASSSPGQPNTEAFL. CDR3 bases: TGTGCCAGCAGCTCACCGGGACAGCCGAACACTGAAGCTTTCCTT.

CDR3 amino acids: CATSGTGIGTQYF. The CDR3 nucleotides read TGTGCCACCAGCGGAACAGGGATCGGGACCCAGTACTTC. V and J are TRBV15 and TRBJ2-5; weak D call: TRBD1 (6 bases). CDR1 is LNHNV, CDR2 YYDKDF, per germline (reference sequence). The CDR3 has 13 residues. Trimming took 5 bases from V and 7 from J, leaving 14 bases between them.

V is TRBV19 and J is TRBJ2-3; tentative D call: TRBD2 (6 bases). Trimming took off 1 base at V and 5 bases at J, with 7 bases between the two ends. The CDR3 has 13 residues. From germline, CDR1 is LNHDA and CDR2 SQIVND (reference sequence). CDR3 sequence: CASSIVGGDTQYF. CDR3 in DNA: TGTGCCAGTAGTATAGTGGGGGGAGATACGCAGTATTTT.